Below are 17 T cell receptor beta chains sequenced from a single sample in a study of CD8+ T cells in alopecia areata. Once RNA had been extracted, it was reverse transcribed into cDNA to act as the sequencing template. TCRdb's table, derived via immunoSEQ multiplex PCR, lists solely in-frame clones and lacks some. The sample shows more than 150,000 clones, roughly 50% of them seen only once. Treatment denoted: oral pan-JAK inhibitor, 5-10 mg twice daily. The sequencing here drew on CD8+ T cells sorted from blood, taken at week 24, from a patient treated with tofacitinib. The receptors were gathered from a human donor with alopecia areata.

The chain recombines TRBV4-1 with TRBJ2-1, with TRBD1 matching over 10 bases. This CDR3 contains 15 residues. Trimming cost V 3 bases and J 10 bases; bases outside gene matches: 9. The V gene's germline CDR1 is MGHRA and CDR2 YSYEKL. The CDR3 coding sequence is TGCGCCAGCAGCCATCCTGGGACAGGGGATATCGAGCAGTTCTTC. Its translation is CASSHPGTGDIEQFF.

This clone turned up a few times. The chain carries TRBV6-5 and TRBJ1-2; D not certain. V was clipped by 5 bases and J by 4 bases, with 11 bases between them. Germline-derived CDR1 and CDR2 are MNHEY and SVGAGI. CDR3 length equals 13 residues. The CDR3 loop reads CASSAGPSYGYTF. The CDR3, as DNA: TGTGCCAGCAGTGCCGGGCCCTCCTATGGCTACACCTTC.

The chain combines TRBV7-9 with TRBJ1-2; 10 bases are shared with TRBD1. The V gene's germline CDR1 is SEHNR and CDR2 FQNEAQ (reference sequence). With V trimmed by 5 bases and J by 7 bases, 7 bases remained unmatched. There are 14 residues in the CDR3. The DNA of the CDR3 is TGTGCCAGCAGCCCCCCCGGGACAGGGGTTGGCTACACCTTC. Amino acid sequence: CASSPPGTGVGYTF.

The chain uses TRBV29-1 and TRBJ1-2, with D perhaps matching TRBD1 (5 bases). The germline CDR1 and CDR2 sequences are SQVTM and ANQGSEA. V lost 3 bases and J 3 bases, leaving 11 bases between the germline ends. This CDR3 is built from 13 residues. This CDR3 is CSVESGVDYGYTF. The CDR3 coding sequence is TGCAGCGTTGAGTCGGGGGTTGACTATGGCTACACCTTC. Complete variable domain (other parts from reference TRBV29-1 and TRBJ1-2): SAVISQKPSRDICQRGTSLTIQCQVDSQVTMMFWYRQQPGQSLTLIATANQGSEATYESGFVIDKFPISRPNLTFSTLTVSNMSPEDSSIYLCSVESGVDYGYTFGSGTRLTVV.

The V call is TRBV27, the J call TRBJ2-5, with D perhaps matching TRBD1 (6 bases). CDR1 is MNHEY, CDR2 SMNVEV, per germline (reference sequence). The V end was cut by 3 bases, the J end by 5 bases, with 19 bases between. This CDR3 comprises 16 residues. CDR3 residues: CASSFSGQVSSETQYF. The CDR3 nucleotides read TGTGCCAGCAGTTTCTCGGGACAAGTTTCCTCGGAGACCCAGTACTTC.

The V and J genes are TRBV19 and TRBJ2-7; no definite D call. The length of the CDR3 is 16 residues. Germline V lookup: CDR1 LNHDA, CDR2 SQIVND (reference sequence). Trimming pared 4 bases from V and 3 bases from J, leaving 19 bases between. CDR3 region: CASSTPPSRSYYEQYF. The CDR3, as DNA: TGTGCCAGTAGTACCCCGCCATCAAGATCCTACTACGAGCAGTACTTC.

Only a few counts were recorded for this clone. The chain links TRBV19 to TRBJ1-5; weak D call: TRBD1 (6 bases). The germline V and J ends were trimmed by 7 bases and 6 bases, with 10 bases remaining between them. Germline CDR1 and CDR2: LNHDA and SQIVND (reference sequence). The CDR3 extends over 12 amino acids. The CDR3 spells CASTTGFQPQHF. The CDR3 DNA sequence: TGTGCCAGTACTACAGGGTTTCAGCCCCAGCATTTT.

This clone has a handful of counts. The chain recombines TRBV7-9 with TRBJ1-4; TRBD1 might be the D (6 bases). This CDR3 spans 13 amino acids. Germline V gene data show CDR1 as SEHNR and CDR2 as FQNEAQ (reference sequence). V lost 5 bases and J 6 bases, leaving 10 bases between the germline ends. The DNA for the CDR3 is TGTGCCAGCAGCGCGAGGACAGATGAAAAACTGTTTTTT. Amino acids: CASSARTDEKLFF. The entire variable domain, with the rest obtained from reference TRBV7-9 and TRBJ1-4, is as follows: DTGVSQNPRHKITKRGQNVTFRCDPISEHNRLYWYRQTLGQGPEFLTYFQNEAQLEKSRLLSDRFSAERPKGSFSTLEIQRTEQGDSAMYLCASSARTDEKLFFGSGTQLSVL.

This clone has more than one count but fewer than ten. The V call is TRBV29-1, the J call TRBJ2-7, with a weak D call TRBD2 (6 bases). V lost 0 bases and J lost 4, with 13 bases in between. The germline gives CDR1 SQVTM, CDR2 ANQGSEA. This CDR3 contains 14 residues. The CDR3 DNA sequence: TGCAGCGTTGAAGATCGTAATAGCGGTTACGAGCAGTACTTC. Its translation: CSVEDRNSGYEQYF.

In nucleotides, the CDR3 is TGTGCCAGCAGCTTATCGACGGGCACTGAAGCTTTCTTT. This codes for CASSLSTGTEAFF. The V and J genes are TRBV13 and TRBJ1-1; D not resolved. The CDR3 contains 13 residues. V dropped 2 bases and J dropped 4 bases, with 8 bases sitting between them. Germline V CDR1 and CDR2: PRHDT, FYEKMQ (reference sequence).

This clone was counted a few times. The V gene is TRBV9, the J gene TRBJ2-2; 13 bases align to TRBD2. V was pared by 5 bases and J by 7 bases, with 11 bases of the junction left unmatched. The CDR3 is made up of 17 amino acids. Germline CDR1 is SGDLS and CDR2 is YYNGEE. The DNA for the CDR3 is TGTGCCAGCAGGTCGAGGGGGACTAGCGGGGTCGGCGGGGAGCTGTTTTTT. This sequence encodes CASRSRGTSGVGGELFF.

This sequence joins TRBV14 and TRBJ1-6; maybe TRBD1 (6 bases). This CDR3 comprises 15 residues. CDR1 is SGHDN and CDR2 is FVKESK in the germline V gene. Trimming cost V 4 bases and J 7 bases, with 14 bases left between them. CDR3 sequence (DNA): TGTGCCAGCAGCCGAGACAGGTGGGGAAATTCACCCCTCCACTTT. It codes for CASSRDRWGNSPLHF. The whole variable domain, filled in from reference TRBV14 and TRBJ1-6, reads EAGVTQFPSHSVIEKGQTVTLRCDPISGHDNLYWYRRVMGKEIKFLLHFVKESKQDESGMPNNRFLAERTGGTYSTLKVQPAELEDSGVYFCASSRDRWGNSPLHFGNGTRLTVT.

The rearrangement links TRBV5-1 to TRBJ2-5; TRBD1 might be the D (6 bases). This CDR3 comprises 16 residues. Trimming cost V 4 bases and J 5 bases, with 21 bases left between them. Germline V gene lookup returns CDR1 SGHRS and CDR2 YFSETQ. CDR3 amino acids: CASSPPLGAVAETQYF. DNA for the CDR3: TGCGCCAGCAGCCCCCCCCTGGGGGCGGTGGCGGAGACCCAGTACTTC.

This clone showed up just once. The chain combines TRBV11-2 with TRBJ2-1; 7 bases agree with TRBD1. The CDR3 spans 16 residues. V lost 4 bases, J lost 4 bases, and 10 bases stayed unmatched. Germline CDR1 reads SGHAT; CDR2 reads FQNNGV. The CDR3 spells CASSSGQNPPYNEQFF. For the CDR3, the DNA is TGTGCCAGCAGCTCGGGACAGAATCCCCCGTACAATGAGCAGTTCTTC.

This clone was observed a handful of times. The rearrangement uses TRBV7-9 and TRBJ1-2; D call uncertain. V lost 3 bases, J lost 6 bases, and 11 bases lay in between. CDR3 length equals 13 residues. CDR1 and CDR2 from the germline V gene are SEHNR and FQNEAQ (reference sequence). The CDR3 reads CASSFRPENGYTF. The CDR3, as DNA: TGTGCCAGCAGCTTTAGACCAGAGAATGGCTACACCTTC.

This clone showed up just a few times. The chain carries TRBV27 and TRBJ1-1; perhaps TRBD1 as D (5 bases). Germline V gene lookup returns CDR1 MNHEY and CDR2 SMNVEV (reference sequence). V dropped 9 bases and J dropped 11 bases, with 22 bases sitting between them. There are 13 residues in the CDR3. CDR3 in DNA: TGTGCCAGTTGGGCACAGCGGGGGTTTGGGGCTTTCTTT. Its translation is CASWAQRGFGAFF.

The V and J genes are TRBV15 and TRBJ2-1; 10 bases agree with TRBD1. Germline assignment: CDR1 LNHNV and CDR2 YYDKDF (reference sequence). CDR3 length: 15 amino acids. V was clipped by 4 bases and J by 8 bases; unmatched bases: 8. CDR3 in DNA: TGTGCCACCAGCATCACCGGGACAGGGGTCTATGAGCAGTTCTTC. Its protein product is CATSITGTGVYEQFF.